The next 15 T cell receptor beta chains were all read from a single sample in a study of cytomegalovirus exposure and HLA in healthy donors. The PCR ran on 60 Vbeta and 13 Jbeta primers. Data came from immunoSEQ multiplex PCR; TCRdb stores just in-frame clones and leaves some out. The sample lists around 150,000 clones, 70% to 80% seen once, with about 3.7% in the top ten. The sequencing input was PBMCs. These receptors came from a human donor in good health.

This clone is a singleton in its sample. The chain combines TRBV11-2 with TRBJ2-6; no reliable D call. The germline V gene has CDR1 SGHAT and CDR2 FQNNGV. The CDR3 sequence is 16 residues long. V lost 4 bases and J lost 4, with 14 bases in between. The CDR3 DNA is TGTGCCAGCAGCTCGGTTATCCTTCGGGGGGCCAACGTCCTGACTTTC. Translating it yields CASSSVILRGANVLTF.

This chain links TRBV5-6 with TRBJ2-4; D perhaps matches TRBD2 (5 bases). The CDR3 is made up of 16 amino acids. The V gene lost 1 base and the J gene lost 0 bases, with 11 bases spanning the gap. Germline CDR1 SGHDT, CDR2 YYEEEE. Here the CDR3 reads CASSLRRVLAKNIQYF. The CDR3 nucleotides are TGTGCCAGCAGCTTGCGGCGGGTGCTAGCCAAAAACATTCAGTACTTC.

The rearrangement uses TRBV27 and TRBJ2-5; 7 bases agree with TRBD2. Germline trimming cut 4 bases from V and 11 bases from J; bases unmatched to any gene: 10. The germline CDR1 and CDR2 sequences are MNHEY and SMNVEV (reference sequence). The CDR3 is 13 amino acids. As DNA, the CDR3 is TGTGCCAGCAGTTCTGCGGGACTATTAGAGCAGTACTTC. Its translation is CASSSAGLLEQYF.

In nucleotides, the CDR3 is TGTGCCAGCAGTACAGGACTAGACCATGAGCAGTTCTTC. It codes for CASSTGLDHEQFF. This rearrangement joins TRBV28 to TRBJ2-1, with TRBD2 matching over 7 bases. CDR3 size: 13 residues. J was trimmed by 8 bases and V by 5 bases; bases with no gene match: 6. From germline, CDR1 is MDHEN and CDR2 SYDVKM.

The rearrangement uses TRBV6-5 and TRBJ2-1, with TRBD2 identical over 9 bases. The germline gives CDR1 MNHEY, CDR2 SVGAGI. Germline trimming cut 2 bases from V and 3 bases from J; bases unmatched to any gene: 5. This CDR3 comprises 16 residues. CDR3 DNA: TGTGCCAGCAGTTACGGCGGGAGGGAAGTCTACAATGAGCAGTTCTTC. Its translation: CASSYGGREVYNEQFF.

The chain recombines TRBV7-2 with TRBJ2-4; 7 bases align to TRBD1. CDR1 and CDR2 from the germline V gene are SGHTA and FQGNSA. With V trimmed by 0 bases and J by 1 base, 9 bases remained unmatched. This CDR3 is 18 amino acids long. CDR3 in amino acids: CASSLAPGTVLAKNIQYF. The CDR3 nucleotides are TGTGCCAGCAGCTTAGCGCCAGGGACAGTCCTCGCCAAAAACATTCAGTACTTC. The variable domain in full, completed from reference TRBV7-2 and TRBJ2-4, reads GAGVSQSPSNKVTEKGKDVELRCDPISGHTALYWYRQSLGQGLEFLIYFQGNSAPDKSGLPSDRFSAERTGGSVSTLTIQRTQQEDSAVYLCASSLAPGTVLAKNIQYFGAGTRLSVL.

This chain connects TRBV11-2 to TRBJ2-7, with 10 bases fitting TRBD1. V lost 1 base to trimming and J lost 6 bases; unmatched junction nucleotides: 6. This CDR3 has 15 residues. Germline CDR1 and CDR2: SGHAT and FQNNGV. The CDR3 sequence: CASSLVRDRGGEQYF. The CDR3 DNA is TGTGCCAGCAGCTTAGTGCGGGACAGGGGTGGCGAGCAGTACTTC.

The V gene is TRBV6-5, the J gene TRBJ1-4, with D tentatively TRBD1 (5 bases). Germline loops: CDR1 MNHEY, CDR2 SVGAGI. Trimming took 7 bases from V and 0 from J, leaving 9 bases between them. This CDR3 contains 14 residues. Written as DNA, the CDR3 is TGTGCCAGCAAAGACAGAACAACTAATGAAAAACTGTTTTTT. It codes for CASKDRTTNEKLFF.

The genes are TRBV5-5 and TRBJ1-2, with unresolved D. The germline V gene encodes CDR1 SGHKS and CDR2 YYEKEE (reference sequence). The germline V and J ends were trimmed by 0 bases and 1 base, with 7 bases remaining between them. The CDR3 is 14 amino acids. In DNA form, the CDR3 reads TGTGCCAGCAGCTTGGATGCGTTTAACTATGGCTACACCTTC. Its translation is CASSLDAFNYGYTF.

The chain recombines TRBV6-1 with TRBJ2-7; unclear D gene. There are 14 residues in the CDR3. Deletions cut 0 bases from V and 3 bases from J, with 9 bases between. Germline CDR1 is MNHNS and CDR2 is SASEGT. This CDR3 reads CASSEAMQFYEQYF. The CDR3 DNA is TGTGCCAGCAGTGAAGCTATGCAGTTCTACGAGCAGTACTTC.

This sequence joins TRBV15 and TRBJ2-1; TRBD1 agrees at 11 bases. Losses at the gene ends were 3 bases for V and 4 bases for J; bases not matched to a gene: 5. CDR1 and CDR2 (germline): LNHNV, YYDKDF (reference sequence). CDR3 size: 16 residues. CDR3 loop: CATSRDRGPRYNEQFF. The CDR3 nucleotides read TGTGCCACCAGCAGGGACAGGGGGCCCAGATACAATGAGCAGTTCTTC.

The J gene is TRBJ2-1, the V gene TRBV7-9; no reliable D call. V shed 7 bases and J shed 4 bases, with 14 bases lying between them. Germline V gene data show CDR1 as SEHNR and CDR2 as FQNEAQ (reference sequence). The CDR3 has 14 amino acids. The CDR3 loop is CASIRPTPYNEQFF. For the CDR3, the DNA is TGTGCCAGCATCCGGCCGACTCCGTACAATGAGCAGTTCTTC.

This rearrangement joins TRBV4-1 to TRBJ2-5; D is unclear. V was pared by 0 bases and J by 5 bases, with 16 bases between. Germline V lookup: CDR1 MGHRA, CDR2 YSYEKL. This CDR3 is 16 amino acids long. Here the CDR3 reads CASSQELAVVRETQYF. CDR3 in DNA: TGCGCCAGCAGCCAAGAATTGGCGGTAGTAAGGGAGACCCAGTACTTC.

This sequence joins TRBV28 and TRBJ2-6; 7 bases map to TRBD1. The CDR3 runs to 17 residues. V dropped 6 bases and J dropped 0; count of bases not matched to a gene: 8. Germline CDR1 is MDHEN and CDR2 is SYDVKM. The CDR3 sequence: CASSETQGISGANVLTF. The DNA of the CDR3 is TGTGCCAGCAGCGAAACACAGGGGATCTCTGGGGCCAACGTCCTGACTTTC.

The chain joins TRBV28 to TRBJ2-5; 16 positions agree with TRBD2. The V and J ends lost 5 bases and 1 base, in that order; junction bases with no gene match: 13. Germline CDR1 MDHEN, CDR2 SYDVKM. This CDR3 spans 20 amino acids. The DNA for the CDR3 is TGTGCCAGCAGTGTTACAACCGGGACTAGCGGGAGGGCCGTCCAAGAGACCCAGTACTTC. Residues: CASSVTTGTSGRAVQETQYF.